This T cell receptor (beta chain) was identified during a study of T cell repertoires in cytomegalovirus infection. For the study at large: Selected CMV epitopes included recently identified HLA-C-restricted ones as well as well-studied HLA-B-restricted ones. Evidence of both CMV infection and a matching HLA type came from public TCR beta signatures.

Germline V gene lookup returns CDR1 SGHVS and CDR2 FNYEAQ. This CDR3 contains 14 residues. V gave up 6 bases and J gave up 7 bases, with 19 bases separating them. This clonotype was recorded only once. Antigen specificity is unknown. TCRdb used MiXCR to reprocess the reads, holding one entry per CDR3 protein. The sample yields around 430,000 distinct CDR3 sequences, under 45% seen once. Source: cultured PBMCs, taken from culture after CMV antigen stimulation. The chain combines TRBV7-6 with TRBJ2-7; tentative D call: TRBD2 (6 bases). This clonotype was sampled from a human donor in good health (CMV status not recorded). Some clones in this sample may be carry-over from other donors' samples. The CDR3 nucleotides are TGTGCCAGCAGTTCTACTGGGGGACTTGGGGAGCAGTACTTC. It translates to CASSSTGGLGEQYF.